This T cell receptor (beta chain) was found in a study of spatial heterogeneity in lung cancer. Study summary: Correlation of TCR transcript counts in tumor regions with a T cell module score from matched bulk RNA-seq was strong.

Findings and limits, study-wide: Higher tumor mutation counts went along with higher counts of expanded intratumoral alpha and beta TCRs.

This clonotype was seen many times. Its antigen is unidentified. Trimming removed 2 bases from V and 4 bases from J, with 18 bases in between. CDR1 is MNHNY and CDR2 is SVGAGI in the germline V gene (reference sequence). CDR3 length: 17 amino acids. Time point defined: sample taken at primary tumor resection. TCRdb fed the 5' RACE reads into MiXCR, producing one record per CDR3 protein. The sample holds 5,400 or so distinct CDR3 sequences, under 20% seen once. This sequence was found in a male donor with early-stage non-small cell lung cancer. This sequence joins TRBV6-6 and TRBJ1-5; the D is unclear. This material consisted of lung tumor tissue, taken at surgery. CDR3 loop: CASSYPPVWAGNQPQHF. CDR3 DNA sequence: TGTGCCAGCAGTTACCCCCCGGTATGGGCCGGGAATCAGCCCCAGCATTTT.